This T cell receptor beta chain was identified during a study of cytomegalovirus exposure and HLA in healthy donors. The PCR had 60 Vbeta and 13 Jbeta primers. Original handling: Counted up in a later analysis, unique TCR beta chains came to 65 million to 100 million, with around 12 million shared. Assay used: immunoSEQ multiplex PCR; TCRdb lists only in-frame clones, some missing. D and trimming were read from the DNA, whereas the V and J calls and clone size are those reported in that table. This sample has under 250,000 clones, with about 86% found just once. Germline V gene sequence: CDR1 SGHKS, CDR2 YYEKEE (reference sequence). With 2 bases clipped from V and 4 bases from J, the junction kept 4 bases outside the gene matches. The CDR3 sequence is 14 residues long.

The clonotype originates from a woman aged 55-75 years in good health and CMV-seropositive. The chain couples TRBV5-5 to TRBJ1-1; 8 bases align to TRBD1. Sequenced sample: PBMCs. CDR3 sequence (DNA): TGTGCCAGCAGCTTTACAGGGGGAAGCACTGAAGCTTTCTTT. It encodes CASSFTGGSTEAFF.